Below are 32 T cell receptor beta chains sequenced from a single sample in a study of blood T cell repertoires in COVID-19. The data were produced by immunoSEQ multiplex PCR, yet TCRdb's version contains in-frame clones alone and is incomplete. The table shows more than 350,000 clones, with 75% to 90% occurring only once. Material: PBMCs or T cells enriched from blood (not recorded which). These receptors originate from a man aged 18 to 30 who had recovered from COVID-19.

This clone was recorded once. The genes are TRBV10-3 and TRBJ1-1; D is possibly TRBD1 (6 bases). Trimming cost V 5 bases and J 4 bases, with 14 bases left between them. The germline CDR1 and CDR2 sequences are ENHRY and SYGVKD. The CDR3 spans 14 residues. This CDR3 is CAISSQGKSTEAFF. The CDR3 coding sequence is TGTGCCATCAGTTCTCAGGGGAAAAGCACTGAAGCTTTCTTT.

This chain connects TRBV6-5 to TRBJ1-5; D perhaps matches TRBD1 (5 bases). Germline V CDR1 and CDR2: MNHEY, SVGAGI. This CDR3 region has 15 residues. The CDR3: CASRAGTGSNQPQHF. CDR3 bases: TGTGCGAGCCGGGCGGGAACAGGTAGCAATCAGCCCCAGCATTTT.

The chain joins TRBV7-9 to TRBJ1-4; TRBD1 agrees at 7 bases. Looked up from germline, CDR1 is SEHNR and CDR2 is FQNEAQ (reference sequence). The CDR3 runs to 15 residues. After removal of 5 bases from V and 7 bases from J, the junction contained 10 bases not matched to a gene. CDR3 coding DNA: TGTGCCAGCAGCCTCGGACAGGCTTCGGGTGAAAAACTGTTTTTT. Amino acids: CASSLGQASGEKLFF.

The V gene is TRBV2, the J gene TRBJ2-1; perhaps TRBD2 as D (6 bases). V was clipped by 5 bases and J by 10 bases, with 18 bases between them. The V gene's germline CDR1 is SNHLY and CDR2 FYNNEI. The CDR3 runs to 14 residues. CDR3 DNA sequence: TGTGCCAGCAGTCGGGACTTAGCTTCTCGGGAGCAGTTCTTC. Amino acid sequence: CASSRDLASREQFF.

CDR3 sequence: CSVKSGDTIYNEQFF. The CDR3 DNA reads as TGCAGCGTCAAATCCGGGGACACCATCTACAATGAGCAGTTCTTC. The chain has TRBV29-1 and TRBJ2-1; D perhaps matches TRBD1 (6 bases). CDR1 is SQVTM and CDR2 is ANQGSEA in the germline V gene. The CDR3 consists of 15 residues. V dropped 6 bases and J dropped 3 bases, with 18 bases sitting between them.

J is TRBJ1-1 and V is TRBV12-5, with D possibly TRBD1 on 6 matching bases. The CDR3 has 14 amino acids. CDR1 is LGHNT, CDR2 FRNRAP, per germline. The V end was cut by 2 bases, the J end by 5 bases, with 12 bases between. CDR3 residues: CASGLQGMRTEAFF. In nucleotides, the CDR3 is TGTGCTAGTGGTTTGCAGGGGATGAGGACTGAAGCTTTCTTT.

The J gene is TRBJ2-7, the V gene TRBV19, with TRBD2 matching 12 bases. The CDR3 contains 16 residues. Germline assignment: CDR1 LNHDA and CDR2 SQIVND (reference sequence). Trimming removed 3 bases from V and 5 bases from J; junction bases left unmatched: 8. The CDR3 loop is CASSMETSGRRNEQYF. For the CDR3, the DNA is TGTGCCAGTAGTATGGAGACTAGCGGGAGAAGGAACGAGCAGTACTTC.

V gene TRBV3-1 (or the pseudogene TRBV3-2) combines with J gene TRBJ2-5; 9 nucleotides match TRBD2. The germline gives CDR1 LGHDT, CDR2 YNNKEL (reference sequence). This CDR3 spans 16 amino acids. J lost 1 base, V lost 4 bases, and 7 bases had no gene match. CDR3 sequence reads: CASSLSSGVIQETQYF. The CDR3 DNA is TGTGCCAGCAGCCTGTCTAGCGGGGTGATCCAAGAGACCCAGTACTTC.

The chain combines TRBV4-3 with TRBJ2-3; D gene uncertain. CDR3 length: 13 amino acids. V gave up 0 bases and J gave up 5 bases, with 6 bases separating them. The germline CDR1 and CDR2 sequences are LGHNA and YSLEER. This CDR3 is CASSQDSRDTQYF. The DNA of the CDR3 is TGCGCCAGCAGCCAAGATAGTCGAGATACGCAGTATTTT.

This rearrangement joins TRBV6-5 to TRBJ1-6; tentatively, D is TRBD1 (5 bases). CDR1 and CDR2 (germline): MNHEY, SVGAGI. V shed 8 bases and J shed 7 bases, with 15 bases lying between them. The CDR3 loop spans 14 amino acids. The CDR3 region has the DNA TGTGCCAGCGGGTTTTCGGGGGGAAATTCACCCCTCCACTTT. This encodes CASGFSGGNSPLHF.

The rearrangement uses TRBV12-3 or TRBV12-4 and TRBJ1-1, with TRBD1 identical over 8 bases. This CDR3 is 13 amino acids long. V shed 5 bases and J 4 bases; nucleotides not matched to a gene: 3. This CDR3 is CASSPDRGTEAFF. For the CDR3, the DNA is TGTGCCAGCAGTCCCGACAGGGGCACTGAAGCTTTCTTT.

This chain uses TRBV25-1 with TRBJ2-5, with D perhaps TRBD1 (5 bases). The CDR3 sequence is 15 residues long. Trimming left V 0 bases short and J 2 bases short, with 10 bases between. The V gene's germline CDR1 is MGHDK and CDR2 SYGVNS. CDR3 sequence (DNA): TGTGCCAGCAGTGAATATCCTACAGGACAAGAGACCCAGTACTTC. Its translation is CASSEYPTGQETQYF.

The CDR3 DNA is TGTGCCATCATCGGACAGGAGAACACTGAAGCTTTCTTT. Its translation is CAIIGQENTEAFF. The chain has TRBV10-3 and TRBJ1-1, with 7 bases fitting TRBD1. This CDR3 contains 13 residues. The V segment lost 7 bases and the J segment 1 base; nucleotides outside the gene matches: 3. Germline CDR1 and CDR2: ENHRY and SYGVKD.

The V and J genes are TRBV28 and TRBJ1-1; TRBD1 might be the D (5 bases). This CDR3 contains 15 residues. Germline V CDR1 and CDR2: MDHEN, SYDVKM. V was cut by 3 bases and J by 1 base, with 12 bases left in between. Written as DNA, the CDR3 is TGTGCCAGCAGTTTGTCTACAGGATCGAACACTGAAGCTTTCTTT. Translating it yields CASSLSTGSNTEAFF.

The chain joins TRBV7-9 to TRBJ1-4; a weak D match, TRBD1 (6 bases). In germline, CDR1 is SEHNR, CDR2 FQNEAQ (reference sequence). Trimming shortened V by 1 base and J by 7 bases, and 13 bases separated the two germline ends. This CDR3 is 15 amino acids long. The CDR3 here is CASSLVAGESEKLFF. CDR3 nucleotide sequence: TGTGCCAGCAGCTTAGTGGCAGGGGAGAGTGAAAAACTGTTTTTT.

The chain is built from TRBV9 and TRBJ2-7, with TRBD2 identical over 15 bases. There are 17 residues in the CDR3. Unmatched junction bases numbered 5, after V lost 0 bases and J lost 4 bases. Germline values: CDR1 SGDLS, CDR2 YYNGEE. The CDR3: CASSVEGGTSGRYEQYF. CDR3 in DNA: TGTGCCAGCAGCGTAGAAGGGGGGACTAGCGGGAGGTACGAGCAGTACTTC.

The gene calls are TRBV2 and TRBJ2-3; TRBD2 is a possible D gene (5 bases). This CDR3 is built from 13 residues. CDR1 and CDR2 from the germline V gene are SNHLY and FYNNEI. V lost 6 bases to trimming and J lost 5 bases, with 12 bases between them. The CDR3 DNA reads TGTGCCAGCAGGAGGACCGCGGGAGATACGCAGTATTTT. Translating it yields CASRRTAGDTQYF. The variable domain in full, with the rest retrieved from reference TRBV2 and TRBJ2-3, is EPEVTQTPSHQVTQMGQEVILRCVPISNHLYFYWYRQILGQKVEFLVSFYNNEISEKSEIFDDQFSVERPDGSNFTLKIRSTKLEDSAMYFCASRRTAGDTQYFGPGTRLTVL.

This chain joins TRBV27 and TRBJ2-1, with D possibly matching TRBD2 (6 bases). The CDR3 spans 18 residues. CDR1 is MNHEY, CDR2 SMNVEV, per germline (reference sequence). Trimming removed 5 bases from V and 5 bases from J, with 25 bases in between. For the CDR3, the DNA is TGTGCCAGCAGTCCACTGCGAGGTGCGGGATCAAAGCACAATGAGCAGTTCTTC. Protein sequence: CASSPLRGAGSKHNEQFF.

This chain uses TRBV5-1 with TRBJ2-1, with 11 bases matching TRBD1. V lost 5 bases to trimming and J lost 8 bases; unmatched junction nucleotides: 9. Germline assignment: CDR1 SGHRS and CDR2 YFSETQ. This CDR3 contains 15 residues. CDR3 coding DNA: TGCGCCAGCAGTCGGGACAGGGGGTATTTAGATGAGCAGTTCTTC. It yields the protein CASSRDRGYLDEQFF. The whole variable domain, filled in from reference TRBV5-1 and TRBJ2-1, reads KAGVTQTPRYLIKTRGQQVTLSCSPISGHRSVSWYQQTPGQGLQFLFEYFSETQRNKGNFPGRFSGRQFSNSRSEMNVSTLELGDSALYLCASSRDRGYLDEQFFGPGTRLTVL.

The rearrangement links TRBV2 to TRBJ1-5; 9 nucleotides align to TRBD1. CDR3 length equals 16 residues. V was pared by 6 bases and J by 6 bases, with 12 bases of the junction left unmatched. The germline gives CDR1 SNHLY, CDR2 FYNNEI. The CDR3 region is CASSQTQGASVQPQHF. The DNA of the CDR3 is TGTGCCAGCAGCCAAACACAGGGGGCATCGGTTCAGCCCCAGCATTTT.

This rearrangement joins TRBV2 to TRBJ2-2; no definite D call. Germline V gene data show CDR1 as SNHLY and CDR2 as FYNNEI. The CDR3 extends over 14 amino acids. Trimming removed 8 bases at V and 1 base at J, with 11 bases between. The CDR3 coding sequence is TGTGCCAGCCGACAAGACGGGAACACCGGGGAGCTGTTTTTT. This codes for CASRQDGNTGELFF. Together with reference TRBV2 and TRBJ2-2, the CDR3 gives the full variable domain: EPEVTQTPSHQVTQMGQEVILRCVPISNHLYFYWYRQILGQKVEFLVSFYNNEISEKSEIFDDQFSVERPDGSNFTLKIRSTKLEDSAMYFCASRQDGNTGELFFGEGSRLTVL.

This clone was recorded once. V gene TRBV5-3 combines with J gene TRBJ1-2; 7 bases map to TRBD1. TRBV5-3 is an ORF, with its function uncertain. This CDR3 is built from 16 residues. J lost 1 base, V lost 5 bases, and 11 bases had no gene match. The DNA for the CDR3 is TGTGCCAGAAGATTAGAGACAGGGAGGCTTAACTATGGCTACACCTTC. The encoded protein is CARRLETGRLNYGYTF.

The J gene is TRBJ1-5, the V gene TRBV6-1; no reliable D call. V was clipped by 3 bases and J by 9 bases, with 21 bases between them. Looked up from germline, CDR1 is MNHNS and CDR2 is SASEGT. The CDR3 has 16 amino acids. The CDR3: CASSDLAGIASRPQHF. The DNA of the CDR3 is TGTGCCAGCAGTGACCTGGCGGGGATCGCCAGTAGGCCCCAGCATTTT.

This chain links TRBV4-1 with TRBJ1-2, with D possibly being TRBD1 (6 bases). CDR3 size: 14 residues. Trimming took 1 base from V and 7 from J, leaving 13 bases between them. In germline, CDR1 is MGHRA, CDR2 YSYEKL. The CDR3 reads CASSQVAGAGGYTF. CDR3 DNA: TGCGCCAGCAGCCAAGTGGCGGGGGCCGGTGGCTACACCTTC.

V usage is TRBV6-5 and J usage is TRBJ1-1, with D uncertain. The germline V and J ends were trimmed by 2 bases and 3 bases, with 10 bases remaining between them. This CDR3 has 14 residues. Germline loops: CDR1 MNHEY, CDR2 SVGAGI. The CDR3 nucleotides read TGTGCCAGCAGTTACGATACGGGAGACACTGAAGCTTTCTTT. Translation: CASSYDTGDTEAFF.

V usage is TRBV2 and J usage is TRBJ1-3; D perhaps matches TRBD1 (6 bases). Germline CDR1 and CDR2: SNHLY and FYNNEI. Between the trimmed V and J ends, which lost 5 bases and 2 bases, there was a span of 13 bases. CDR3 length: 15 residues. The chain's CDR3 is CASSSQGKAGNTIYF. Written as DNA, the CDR3 is TGTGCCAGCAGTTCTCAGGGGAAAGCTGGAAACACCATATATTTT. The complete variable domain, with remaining parts taken from reference TRBV2 and TRBJ1-3, reads EPEVTQTPSHQVTQMGQEVILRCVPISNHLYFYWYRQILGQKVEFLVSFYNNEISEKSEIFDDQFSVERPDGSNFTLKIRSTKLEDSAMYFCASSSQGKAGNTIYFGEGSWLTVV.

The J gene is TRBJ2-2, the V gene TRBV18; D possibly corresponds to TRBD1 (6 bases). Trimming pared 4 bases from V and 1 base from J, leaving 10 bases between. CDR1 and CDR2 (germline): KGHSH, LQKENI. The CDR3 is made up of 15 amino acids. The CDR3 nucleotides read TGTGCCAGCTCACAGACGACAGGGAACACCGGGGAGCTGTTTTTT. As protein: CASSQTTGNTGELFF.

The chain recombines TRBV7-3 with TRBJ2-1; TRBD2 agrees at 11 bases. CDR1 is SGHTA and CDR2 is FQGTGA in the germline V gene. V trimming: 4 bases; J trimming: 9 bases; junction bases outside the gene matches: 8. This CDR3 comprises 15 residues. The CDR3 bases are TGTGCCAGCAGCTCCTTAGCGGGAGGGCCGGGTGAGCAGTTCTTC. It is translated as CASSSLAGGPGEQFF.

This rearrangement joins TRBV19 to TRBJ2-3, with 11 bases aligning to TRBD1. The CDR3 runs 17 residues. The J segment lost 3 bases and the V segment lost 1 base, leaving 6 bases of the junction unmatched. Per germline, CDR1 LNHDA and CDR2 SQIVND (reference sequence). The CDR3 sequence: CASSIGSGTGGTDTQYF. CDR3 sequence (DNA): TGTGCCAGTAGTATAGGTTCCGGGACAGGGGGGACAGATACGCAGTATTTT.

The table lists this clone with a count of one. This rearrangement joins TRBV13 to TRBJ2-1; TRBD2 matches 9 bases. V gave up 4 bases and J gave up 5 bases; unmatched junction bases: 12. The CDR3 is 17 residues long. CDR1 is PRHDT, CDR2 FYEKMQ, per germline (reference sequence). For the CDR3, the DNA is TGTGCCAGCAGCTCCCACCTCGGACTAGCGCAGGACAATGAGCAGTTCTTC. Translated: CASSSHLGLAQDNEQFF.

The chain links TRBV6-6 to TRBJ2-2, with 9 bases identical to TRBD1. The trim removed 2 bases at V and 1 base at J, leaving 2 bases unmatched. The CDR3 loop spans 16 amino acids. Germline CDR1 and CDR2: MNHNY and SVGAGI (reference sequence). CDR3 amino acids: CASSYGTGLNTGELFF. For the CDR3, the DNA is TGTGCCAGCAGTTACGGGACAGGGTTGAACACCGGGGAGCTGTTTTTT.

The gene calls are TRBV7-3 and TRBJ1-1; a weak D match, TRBD1 (5 bases). In germline, CDR1 is SGHTA, CDR2 FQGTGA. Deletions cut 5 bases from V and 2 bases from J, with 15 bases between. This CDR3 has 15 amino acids. CDR3 in amino acids: CASSLSGWGNTEAFF. In nucleotides, the CDR3 is TGTGCCAGCAGCCTCTCTGGATGGGGCAACACTGAAGCTTTCTTT.